This entry describes one TCR beta chain. The antigen it binds to is not known. No much larger clone exists at a distance of one base, and base qualities are not known. This specimen belongs to a study of cytomegalovirus exposure and HLA in healthy donors (dated by TCRdb to the late 2010s). Notes on the research overall: An earlier analysis of some 500 of the donors reported 250 to 300 Gb of sequence data and roughly 110 million unique TCR beta sequences from roughly 200 million T cells. In the later analysis, no new phenotypic data were used to find candidate immune exposures; instead, reliance was placed on TCR beta sequences and their occurrence across donors. The aim of the study was to test whether cataloging public T cell receptors could identify signatures of past pathogen exposure. HLA typing included class I and class II loci at four-digit resolution. Typing coverage differed by locus: A, B, C, DRB1 and DQB1 were typed in roughly 620-630 donors, DQA1 in 522, DPA1 in 600 to 610, and DPB1 in 400 to 490. High-throughput TCR immunosequencing, statistical association of individual TCRs with disease status, and machine learning were combined to predict cytomegalovirus infection status. Donor age, sex, ethnicity and CMV serostatus were compiled alongside the repertoire data. An earlier analysis of 500 to 650 of the donors applied high-throughput TCR beta sequencing to assess whether each TCR beta V gene segment acted as functional or pseudogenic. In a later genetic analysis, genome-wide SNP genotypes for about three fifths of the roughly 670 donors were used, and that subset was treated as a discovery cohort. A separate validation cohort of 100 to 150 different subjects was used in addition to the approximately 700-subject first cohort. Every discovery cohort repertoire had been produced on one sequencing platform. Four to six DR-DQ haplotypes were handled as single units for association and clustering, since linkage in the cohort was strong. Using immunosequencing, the study profiled T cell repertoires from about 650 subjects and related those repertoires to cytomegalovirus serostatus. A later analysis re-analyzed previously published TCR beta repertoires from roughly 630 donors and added high-resolution HLA genotyping to study TCR occurrence patterns. Among roughly 400 genotyped donors of the cohort, an average of roughly 240,000 unique TCR beta nucleotide sequences were sequenced per donor, approximately 20% of them non-productive. An early release covering just under 650 HLA-typed donors comprised approximately 300 gigabases of sequencing data and 65 million to 100 million unique TCR sequences. Of the 350 to 450 genotyped donors, roughly 80% fell in the genetic ancestry cluster associated with self-reported Caucasian donors.

Receptor amplification or capture employed the immunoSEQ multiplex PCR assay. For the multiplex PCR, a mixture combining 60 forward primers for TCR Vbeta segments and 13 reverse primers for TCR Jbeta segments was used. The CDR3 region of rearranged TCR beta genes was amplified from genomic DNA with a multiplex PCR assay. The amplified TCR beta libraries were sequenced on the Illumina HiSeq System as 87-base-pair reads. Turning to the authors' computational methods: A later analysis counted some 74 million unique TCR beta chains across the 550 to 700 repertoires, and around 9.9 million of these chains were shared by at least two donors. To remove PCR and sequencing errors, raw reads were error-corrected and collapsed into unique sequences using a nearest-neighbor algorithm that merged closely related sequences. CDR3 sequences were aligned to IMGT reference sequences to assign V, D and J gene segments. For a sequence to be retained, a match of at least six nucleotides to both a V gene segment and a J gene segment was required. Rearrangements were classified as productive when the CDR3 lacked stop codons and remained in frame with V and J, and all other rearrangements were classified as non-productive. Following IMGT convention, CDR3 was defined as the stretch from the second conserved V-encoded cysteine up to the conserved J-encoded phenylalanine. The earlier analysis of 587 of the donors excluded sequences that lacked an unambiguous match to a single V gene segment. An earlier analysis of under 750 of the donors called V segments functional above 56.7% productive rearrangements and segregating when the between-donor standard deviation exceeded 5%. A statistical classification framework was built to diagnose cytomegalovirus status from the catalog of TCR beta chain sequences. In a later analysis, V and J genes were assigned by comparing TCR nucleotide sequences against IMGT/GENE-DB human TR gene sequences. Using the TCRdist pipeline, a later analysis assigned CDR3 sequences along with most-parsimonious VDJ recombination scenarios. In a later analysis, each TCR beta chain was defined by its CDR3 amino acid sequence together with its V-gene family, and reads without a unique V-gene family were excluded. To address suspected cross-contamination and a sequencing artifact, a later analysis removed a few hundred highly shared, low-generation-probability nucleotide sequences. For each public chain, a later analysis derived a clonal expansion index from normalized ranks of inferred template counts within each repertoire. In a later analysis, generation probabilities were computed with a VDJ recombination model fitted to out-of-frame rearrangements, and the resulting probabilities were checked against IGoR. In a later analysis, hypergeometric tests were used to score TCR-TCR, TCR-HLA and TCR-CMV co-occurrence, with a repertoire-size bias correction applied to TCR pairs. A later analysis estimated false discovery rates by permuting HLA or CMV assignments 20 times. In a later analysis, co-occurring TCRs were grouped with DBSCAN, and TCRdist sequence similarity was added when clustering was performed within HLA-allele-positive subsets. For co-occurrence clustering, repertoires with fewer than 30,000 or more than 120,000 public chains were excluded, along with about five repertoires with anomalous nucleotide sharing. This immuneACCESS table, as held by TCRdb, lists in-frame sequences with V and J called but not all clones. Of the missing ones, under half trace to an unresolved V gene in checked studies; the others have no known cause. V and J calls and clone size come straight from that table; D and trimming were deduced from the DNA. The sample has 150,000 to 200,000 clones on record, about 88% of them singletons. Less than 2.5% of the sample goes to the ten largest clones.

The paper's findings and limits, for the study overall: Presence/absence analyses assumed roughly uniform sequencing depth across donors, an assumption that may not hold. A later analysis found that TCR association rates varied across HLA loci, with DRB1 alleles showing the most associated TCRs and HLA-C alleles the fewest. A later analysis reported that several top co-occurrence clusters appeared linked to parvovirus B19, influenza, CMV and Epstein-Barr virus. A group of highly shared sequence variants was considered likely to be a technical artifact of the sequencing pipeline. A total of fewer than 200 TCR beta chains were listed by the study as associated with cytomegalovirus. Cytomegalovirus status was reported to be diagnosed by the classifier with high specificity and sensitivity in both the original and validation cohorts. Strong co-occurrence of HLA alleles, especially DR and DQ, made assigning TCR associations to individual alleles difficult. A later analysis found that most CMV-associated TCR beta chains appeared HLA-restricted, with HLA associations seemingly driven largely by CMV exposure. The earlier analysis of nearly 600 of the donors excluded seventeen rarely observed V segments, including chromosome 9 orphons, because counts were too low. While some public TCRs were present in many individuals, most TCR sequences turned up only very rarely across donors. A later analysis associated some 17,000 TCR beta sequences with specific HLA alleles at a false discovery rate of 0.05. According to a later genetic analysis, donors in an Asian-associated ancestry cluster had fewer N-insertions in productive TCRs than the approximately 650-donor mean. V-gene and J-gene trimming of TCR beta chains was associated with a missense DCLRE1C variant in a later genetic analysis, and the association was replicated in an independent cohort. Immune exposure information for the cohort was limited to CMV serostatus. A further reported finding was that TCR beta sequences accurately predicted the HLA-A and HLA-B alleles for most subjects in the first cohort. Because some donors lacked HLA typing at each locus, the association tests relied only on the typed subset. Compared with equally common non-associated chains, HLA-associated TCR beta chains in a later analysis were more clonally expanded and had lower generation probabilities. Only TCR beta chains were sequenced in this cohort, and the absence of alpha or paired-chain data limited detectable features. Three of the identified cytomegalovirus-associated TCR beta chains were confirmed in vitro to be specific for cytomegalovirus antigens. Linkage disequilibrium might explain the correlated functional status among segregating V segments, but an unknown experimental factor could not be excluded. The authors suggested that the approach could potentially be generalized to other disease states and immunological phenotypes. In an earlier analysis of 587 of the donors, most TCR beta V segments appeared in productive rearrangements about 87% or about 30% of the time, broadly matching IMGT annotations.

The cohort was made up of 500 to 800 healthy bone marrow donors. At the time of sampling, all cohort members were nominally healthy, though unrecorded immune exposures were likely present. The donor tested CMV seropositive and was one of the 289 seropositive cohort members. Each donor provided a peripheral blood sample, and peripheral blood mononuclear cells were used for TCR beta sequencing. The Qiagen DNeasy Blood Extraction Kit was used to extract genomic DNA from the blood cell samples. The source material was PBMCs. The sequence was obtained from a man aged 18-30 years in good health and CMV-seropositive.

The CDR3 in this case is CAISESGGTEAFF. The DNA reads TGTGCCATCAGTGAGTCAGGGGGCACTGAAGCTTTCTTT. This chain joins TRBV10-3 to TRBJ1-1; a tentative D call is TRBD1 (6 bases match). V loses 0 bases of germline sequence and J loses 4 bases, and the interval between the two ends is 6 bases. The CDR3, cysteine through phenylalanine, is 13 amino acids long. The sequence is cut down to CDR3 DNA, 39 bases in frame from base 1. According to the germline V gene, CDR1 reads ENHRY and CDR2 reads SYGVKD.